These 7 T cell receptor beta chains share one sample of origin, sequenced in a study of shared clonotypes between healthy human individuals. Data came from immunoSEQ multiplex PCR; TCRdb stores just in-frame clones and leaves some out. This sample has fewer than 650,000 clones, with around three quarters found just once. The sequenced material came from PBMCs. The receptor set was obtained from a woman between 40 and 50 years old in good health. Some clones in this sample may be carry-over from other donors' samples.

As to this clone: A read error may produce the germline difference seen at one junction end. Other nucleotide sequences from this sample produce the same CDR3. DNA for the CDR3: TGCGCCAGTAGCTTGGATGCCCCAGGAGTCTACGAGCAGTACTTC. Its protein product is CASSLDAPGVYEQYF. V usage is TRBV5-1 and J usage is TRBJ2-7; unclear D gene. CDR1 and CDR2 from the germline V gene are SGHRS and YFSETQ. This CDR3 contains 15 residues. The full variable domain, its missing parts supplied by reference TRBV5-1 and TRBJ2-7, is KAGVTQTPRYLIKTRGQQVTLSCSPISGHRSVSWYQQTPGQGLQFLFEYFSETQRNKGNFPGRFSGRQFSNSRSEMNVSTLELGDSALYLCASSLDAPGVYEQYFGPGTRLTVT.

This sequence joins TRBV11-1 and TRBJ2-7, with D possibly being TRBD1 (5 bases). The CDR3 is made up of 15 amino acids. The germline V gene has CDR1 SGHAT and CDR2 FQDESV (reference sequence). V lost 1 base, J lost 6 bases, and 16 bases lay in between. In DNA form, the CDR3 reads TGTGCCAGCAGCTTAGAGGGGATTGGTGGGGTCGAGCAGTACTTC. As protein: CASSLEGIGGVEQYF.

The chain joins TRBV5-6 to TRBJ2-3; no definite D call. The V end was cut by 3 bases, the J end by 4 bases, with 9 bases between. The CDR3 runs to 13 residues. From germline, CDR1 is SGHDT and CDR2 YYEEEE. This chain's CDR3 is CASSSGRADTQYF. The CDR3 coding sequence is TGTGCCAGCAGCTCTGGTCGAGCAGATACGCAGTATTTT.

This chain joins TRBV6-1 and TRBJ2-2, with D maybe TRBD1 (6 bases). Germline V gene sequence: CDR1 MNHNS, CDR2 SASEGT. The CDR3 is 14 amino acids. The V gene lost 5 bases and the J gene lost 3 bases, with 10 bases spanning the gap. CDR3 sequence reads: CASSLDRYTGELFF. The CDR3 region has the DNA TGTGCCAGCAGTTTGGACAGATACACCGGGGAGCTGTTTTTT.

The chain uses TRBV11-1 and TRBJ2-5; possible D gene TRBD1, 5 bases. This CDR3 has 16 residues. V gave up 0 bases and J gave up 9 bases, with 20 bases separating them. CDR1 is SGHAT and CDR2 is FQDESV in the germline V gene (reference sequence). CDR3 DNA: TGTGCCAGCAGCTTAGCGGTGGGGCAGGGTCGCGAGGCCCAGTACTTC. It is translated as CASSLAVGQGREAQYF.

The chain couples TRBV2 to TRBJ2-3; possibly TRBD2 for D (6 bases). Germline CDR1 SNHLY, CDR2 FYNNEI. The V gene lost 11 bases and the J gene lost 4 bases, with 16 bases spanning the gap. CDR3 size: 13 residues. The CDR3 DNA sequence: TGTGCCCCAACGGGAGTGAGGGCAGATACGCAGTATTTT. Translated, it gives CAPTGVRADTQYF.

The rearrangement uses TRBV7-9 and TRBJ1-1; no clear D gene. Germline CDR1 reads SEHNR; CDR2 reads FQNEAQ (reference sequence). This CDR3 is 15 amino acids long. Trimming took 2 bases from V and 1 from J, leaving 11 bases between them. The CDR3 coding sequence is TGTGCCAGCAGCTTAATGAGCCTCCAGAACACTGAAGCTTTCTTT. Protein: CASSLMSLQNTEAFF.